These 12 T cell receptor beta chains were all obtained from the same sample, sequenced in a study of blood T cells in healthy people across ages. A second 7 to 11 cycle PCR used barcoded and J-beta primers. TCRdb called the 5' RACE reads again in MiXCR, with one record for every CDR3 protein. This sample has about 2 million distinct CDR3 sequences; about 49% occur once, and the top ten carry approximately 2.1%. Material: blood. The receptors come from a woman between 35 and 50 years old in good health.

The chain employs TRBV6-1 and TRBJ2-7; 10 bases agree with TRBD1. Trimming cost V 5 bases and J 3 bases; bases outside gene matches: 7. The CDR3 is 15 amino acids. Germline V gene sequence: CDR1 MNHNS, CDR2 SASEGT. In nucleotides, the CDR3 is TGTGCCAGCAGTCCTTCGGGGACAGGGGACTACGAGCAGTACTTC. This gives the protein CASSPSGTGDYEQYF.

This clonotype was seen just once. The chain employs TRBV7-9 and TRBJ2-1; 7 bases are a match to TRBD1. This CDR3 is 18 amino acids long. Germline CDR1 is SEHNR and CDR2 is FQNEAQ (reference sequence). V was pared by 3 bases and J by 0 bases, with 11 bases of the junction left unmatched. CDR3: CASSFPPPGTDSYNEQFF. The CDR3, as DNA: TGTGCCAGCAGCTTTCCTCCACCCGGGACAGACTCCTACAATGAGCAGTTCTTC.

This chain joins TRBV7-2 and TRBJ2-7; 7 nucleotides line up with TRBD2. This CDR3 region has 14 residues. Per the germline V gene, CDR1 is SGHTA and CDR2 is FQGNSA. With V trimmed by 5 bases and J by 5 bases, 9 bases remained unmatched. The CDR3 is CASSPLLASNEQYF. The CDR3 DNA reads as TGTGCCAGCAGCCCGTTACTAGCGAGCAACGAGCAGTACTTC.

There are a few counts of this clonotype. The genes are TRBV7-2 and TRBJ2-5; D is uncertain. V dropped 5 bases and J dropped 1 base, with 17 bases sitting between them. CDR3 length: 16 residues. Germline V gene data show CDR1 as SGHTA and CDR2 as FQGNSA. The CDR3 loop is CASSRTGSPIQETQYF. The CDR3 region has the DNA TGTGCCAGCAGCAGAACGGGTTCTCCCATCCAAGAGACCCAGTACTTC.

This chain uses TRBV6-2 or TRBV6-3 with TRBJ1-4; D remains unclear. CDR3 size: 13 residues. Trimming removed 7 bases from V and 8 bases from J, with 14 bases in between. Germline CDR1 is MNHEY and CDR2 is SVGEGT. In DNA, the CDR3 is TGTGCCAGCAAGGGTACCGGTTTGGAAAAACTGTTTTTT. Translated, it gives CASKGTGLEKLFF.

The genes are TRBV3-1 and TRBJ2-7, with 9 bases fitting TRBD2. This CDR3 comprises 15 residues. Germline values: CDR1 LGHDT, CDR2 YNNKEL (reference sequence). V dropped 2 bases and J dropped 5; count of bases not matched to a gene: 7. CDR3 loop: CASSQRSGGLNEQYF. CDR3 bases: TGTGCCAGCAGCCAAAGAAGCGGGGGGCTCAACGAGCAGTACTTC.

This clonotype came up a few times. This rearrangement joins TRBV20-1 to TRBJ2-1; D assignment may be TRBD1 or TRBD2 (6 bases each). Germline V gives CDR1 DFQATT, CDR2 SNEGSKA (reference sequence). With 3 bases removed from V and 6 bases from J, the gap between germline ends came to 18 bases. CDR3 length equals 15 residues. DNA for the CDR3: TGCAGTGCTAGGAATCGAGGGGGGTCAATCAATGAGCAGTTCTTC. Its protein is CSARNRGGSINEQFF.

For this clonotype: One end of the junction is discordant with germline, which a read error may explain. V is TRBV12-3 or TRBV12-4 and J is TRBJ2-7, with D perhaps TRBD1 (6 bases). The CDR3 spans 13 residues. The CDR3 nucleotides read TGTGCCAGCAGCGGGACAAACTCCTACGGGCAGTACTTC. Translated, it gives CASSGTNSYGQYF.

The V call is TRBV20-1, the J call TRBJ2-1; 9 bases line up with TRBD2. The J call is in doubt because the DNA end fits TRBJ2-7 better. The germline V gene encodes CDR1 DFQATT and CDR2 SNEGSKA (reference sequence). CDR3 size: 16 residues. CDR3 nucleotide sequence: TGCAGTGCTAGAGATATTAGCGGGGGTTCCTACAATGAGCAGTACTTC. This translates into CSARDISGGSYNEQYF.

The V gene is TRBV6-5, the J gene TRBJ1-6, with D possibly TRBD1 on 5 matching bases. This CDR3 contains 15 residues. The germline gives CDR1 MNHEY, CDR2 SVGAGI. V lost 6 bases, J lost 6 bases, and 15 bases lay in between. DNA for the CDR3: TGTGCCAGCAGCCTAACAGGCGTCGGTAATTCACCCCTCCACTTT. The encoded protein is CASSLTGVGNSPLHF.

The chain recombines TRBV29-1 with TRBJ2-3, with 10 bases that match TRBD2. CDR1 and CDR2 (germline): SQVTM, ANQGSEA. Trimming at V came to 4 bases and at J to 4 bases, leaving 5 bases not matched to a gene. This CDR3 has 14 residues. CDR3 bases: TGCAGCGTTGGAACTAGCGGGGCCGCAGATACGCAGTATTTT. This sequence encodes CSVGTSGAADTQYF.

The chain links TRBV6-2 or TRBV6-3 to TRBJ2-7; D uncertain. CDR1 is MNHEY and CDR2 is SVGEGT in the germline V gene. The CDR3 is made up of 15 amino acids. Trimming shortened V by 5 bases and J by 0 bases, and 14 bases separated the two germline ends. CDR3 region: CASSPNTEISYEQYF. The CDR3 coding sequence is TGTGCCAGCAGTCCAAACACGGAAATCTCCTACGAGCAGTACTTC.